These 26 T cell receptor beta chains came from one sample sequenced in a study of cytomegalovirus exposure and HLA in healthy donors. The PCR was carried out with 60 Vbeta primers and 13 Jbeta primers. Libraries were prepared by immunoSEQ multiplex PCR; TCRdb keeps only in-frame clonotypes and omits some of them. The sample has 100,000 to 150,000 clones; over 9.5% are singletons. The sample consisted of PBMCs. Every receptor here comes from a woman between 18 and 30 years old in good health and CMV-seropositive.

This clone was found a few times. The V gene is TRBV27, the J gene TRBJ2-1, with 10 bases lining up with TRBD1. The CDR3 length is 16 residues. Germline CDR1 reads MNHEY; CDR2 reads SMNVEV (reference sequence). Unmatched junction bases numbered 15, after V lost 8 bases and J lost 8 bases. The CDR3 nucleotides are TGTGCCAGCGGGAGGGCCGGGACAGGGGCTTTAGATGAGCAGTTCTTC. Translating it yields CASGRAGTGALDEQFF.

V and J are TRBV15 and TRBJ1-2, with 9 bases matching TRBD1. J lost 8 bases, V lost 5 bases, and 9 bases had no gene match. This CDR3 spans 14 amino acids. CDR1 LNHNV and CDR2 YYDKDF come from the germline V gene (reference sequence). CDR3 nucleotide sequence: TGTGCCACCAGCTATTCACAGGGGGCGCGGGGCTACACCTTC. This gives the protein CATSYSQGARGYTF.

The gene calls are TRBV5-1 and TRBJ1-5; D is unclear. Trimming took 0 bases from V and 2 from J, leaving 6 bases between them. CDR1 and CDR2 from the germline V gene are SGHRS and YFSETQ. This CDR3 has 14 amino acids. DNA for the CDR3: TGCGCCAGCAGCTTGGAAGGAGGCAATCAGCCCCAGCATTTT. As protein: CASSLEGGNQPQHF. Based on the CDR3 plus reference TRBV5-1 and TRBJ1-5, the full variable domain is KAGVTQTPRYLIKTRGQQVTLSCSPISGHRSVSWYQQTPGQGLQFLFEYFSETQRNKGNFPGRFSGRQFSNSRSEMNVSTLELGDSALYLCASSLEGGNQPQHFGDGTRLSIL.

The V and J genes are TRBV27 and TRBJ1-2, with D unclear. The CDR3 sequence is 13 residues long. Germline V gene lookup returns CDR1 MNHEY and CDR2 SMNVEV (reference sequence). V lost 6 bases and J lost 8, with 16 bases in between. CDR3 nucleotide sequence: TGTGCCAGCAGCCACGACCCCCCGGGGGGCTACACCTTC. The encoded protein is CASSHDPPGGYTF.

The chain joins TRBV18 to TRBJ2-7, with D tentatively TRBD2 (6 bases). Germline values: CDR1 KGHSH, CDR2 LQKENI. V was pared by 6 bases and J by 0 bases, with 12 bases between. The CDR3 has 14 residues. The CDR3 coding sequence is TGTGCCAGCTCCCCCCCCGGGAGCTCCTACGAGCAGTACTTC. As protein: CASSPPGSSYEQYF.

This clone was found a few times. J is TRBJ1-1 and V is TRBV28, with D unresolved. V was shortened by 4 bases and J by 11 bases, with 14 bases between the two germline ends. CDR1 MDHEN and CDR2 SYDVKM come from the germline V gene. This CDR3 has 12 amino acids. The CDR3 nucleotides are TGTGCCAGCAGTTCCACAGAGCCCGAGGCTTTCTTT. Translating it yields CASSSTEPEAFF.

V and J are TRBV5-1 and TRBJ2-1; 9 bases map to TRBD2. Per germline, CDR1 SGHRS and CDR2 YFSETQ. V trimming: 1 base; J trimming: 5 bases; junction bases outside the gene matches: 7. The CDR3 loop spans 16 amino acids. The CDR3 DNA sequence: TGCGCCAGCAGCTTGATCCCTGCGGGAGGGAACAATGAGCAGTTCTTC. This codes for CASSLIPAGGNNEQFF.

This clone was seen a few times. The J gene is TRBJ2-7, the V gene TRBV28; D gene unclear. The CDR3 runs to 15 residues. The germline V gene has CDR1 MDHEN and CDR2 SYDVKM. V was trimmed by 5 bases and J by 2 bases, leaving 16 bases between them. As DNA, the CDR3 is TGTGCCAGCAGTCCACGTCCGACTGCTCCCTACGAGCAGTACTTC. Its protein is CASSPRPTAPYEQYF.

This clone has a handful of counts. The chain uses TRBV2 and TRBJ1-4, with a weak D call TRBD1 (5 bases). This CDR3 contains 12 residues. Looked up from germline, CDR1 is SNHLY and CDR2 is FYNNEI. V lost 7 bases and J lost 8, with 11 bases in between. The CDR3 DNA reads TGTGCCAGCACGTGGGCAGGGGAAAAACTGTTTTTT. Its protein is CASTWAGEKLFF.

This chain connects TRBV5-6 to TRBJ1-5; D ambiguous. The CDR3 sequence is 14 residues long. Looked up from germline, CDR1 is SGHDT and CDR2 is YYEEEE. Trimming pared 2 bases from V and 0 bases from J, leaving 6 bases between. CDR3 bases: TGTGCCAGCAGCTTACGGGATAGCAATCAGCCCCAGCATTTT. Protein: CASSLRDSNQPQHF.

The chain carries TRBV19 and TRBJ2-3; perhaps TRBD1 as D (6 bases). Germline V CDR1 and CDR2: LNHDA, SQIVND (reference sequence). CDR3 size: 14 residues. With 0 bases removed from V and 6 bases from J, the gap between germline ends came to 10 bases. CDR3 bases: TGTGCCAGTAGTATAGACAGGGGATCCGATACGCAGTATTTT. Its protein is CASSIDRGSDTQYF.

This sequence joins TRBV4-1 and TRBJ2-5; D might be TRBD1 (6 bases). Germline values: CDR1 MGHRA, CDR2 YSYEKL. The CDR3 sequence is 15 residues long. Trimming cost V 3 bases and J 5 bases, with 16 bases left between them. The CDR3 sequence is CASSQGTDRRETQYF. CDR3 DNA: TGCGCCAGCAGCCAGGGAACGGACAGAAGGGAGACCCAGTACTTC.

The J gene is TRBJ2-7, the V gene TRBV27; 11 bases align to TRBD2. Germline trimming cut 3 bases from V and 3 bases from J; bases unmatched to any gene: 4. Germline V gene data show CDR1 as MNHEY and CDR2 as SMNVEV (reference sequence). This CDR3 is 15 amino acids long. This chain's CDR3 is CASSFTSGSIYEQYF. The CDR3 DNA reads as TGTGCCAGCAGTTTTACTAGCGGGAGTATCTACGAGCAGTACTTC.

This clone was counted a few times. The CDR3 is CAVLAGVRNEQFF. CDR3 DNA sequence: TGTGCCGTACTAGCGGGAGTTCGTAATGAGCAGTTCTTC. The chain recombines TRBV6-1 with TRBJ2-1, with 11 nucleotides matching TRBD2. V gave up 11 bases and J gave up 7 bases; unmatched junction bases: 7. The CDR3 covers 13 residues. The germline V gene has CDR1 MNHNS and CDR2 SASEGT.

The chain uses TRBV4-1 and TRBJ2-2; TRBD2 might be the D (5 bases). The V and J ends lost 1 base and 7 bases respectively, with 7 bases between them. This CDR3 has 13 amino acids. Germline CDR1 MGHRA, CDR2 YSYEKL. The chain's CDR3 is CASSQGRIGELFF. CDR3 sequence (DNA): TGCGCCAGCAGCCAAGGGAGGATCGGGGAGCTGTTTTTT.

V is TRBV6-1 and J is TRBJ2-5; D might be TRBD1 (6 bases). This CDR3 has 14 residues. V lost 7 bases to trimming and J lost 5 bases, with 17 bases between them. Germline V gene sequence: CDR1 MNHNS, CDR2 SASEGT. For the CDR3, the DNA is TGTGCCAGCAACCTAGGGGGAGTATGGGAGACCCAGTACTTC. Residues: CASNLGGVWETQYF.

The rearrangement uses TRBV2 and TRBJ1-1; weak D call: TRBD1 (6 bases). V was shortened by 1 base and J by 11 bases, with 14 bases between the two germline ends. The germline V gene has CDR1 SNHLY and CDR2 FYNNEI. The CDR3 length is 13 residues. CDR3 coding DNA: TGTGCCAGCAGTGAAGAGGGCCTAACAGGGGCTTTCTTT. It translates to CASSEEGLTGAFF.

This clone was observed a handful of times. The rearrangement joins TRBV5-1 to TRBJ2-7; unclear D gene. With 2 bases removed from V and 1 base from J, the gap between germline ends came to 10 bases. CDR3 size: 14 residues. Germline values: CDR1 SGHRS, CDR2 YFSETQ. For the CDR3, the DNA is TGCGCCAGCAGCTTTGACTTGGTATCCTACGAGCAGTACTTC. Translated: CASSFDLVSYEQYF.

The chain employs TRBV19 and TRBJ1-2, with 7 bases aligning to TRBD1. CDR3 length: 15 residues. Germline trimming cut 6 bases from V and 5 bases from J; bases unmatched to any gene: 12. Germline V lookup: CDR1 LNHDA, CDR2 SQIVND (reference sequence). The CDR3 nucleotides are TGTGCCAGTAGGAAGAAACAGGGGAGCCTGTATGGCTACACCTTC. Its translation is CASRKKQGSLYGYTF.

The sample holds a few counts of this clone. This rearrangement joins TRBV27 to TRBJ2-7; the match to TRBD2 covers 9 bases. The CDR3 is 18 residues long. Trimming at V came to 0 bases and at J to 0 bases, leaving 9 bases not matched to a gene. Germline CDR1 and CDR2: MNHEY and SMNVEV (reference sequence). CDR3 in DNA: TGTGCCAGCAGTTTATCGCACATGGCGGGAGGGAGCTCCTACGAGCAGTACTTC. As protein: CASSLSHMAGGSSYEQYF.

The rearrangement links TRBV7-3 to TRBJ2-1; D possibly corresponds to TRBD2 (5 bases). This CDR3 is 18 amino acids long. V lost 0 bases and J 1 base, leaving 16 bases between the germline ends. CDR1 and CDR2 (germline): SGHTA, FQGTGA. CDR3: CASSLTYPAGISYNEQFF. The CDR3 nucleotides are TGTGCCAGCAGCTTAACGTACCCCGCGGGCATATCCTACAATGAGCAGTTCTTC.

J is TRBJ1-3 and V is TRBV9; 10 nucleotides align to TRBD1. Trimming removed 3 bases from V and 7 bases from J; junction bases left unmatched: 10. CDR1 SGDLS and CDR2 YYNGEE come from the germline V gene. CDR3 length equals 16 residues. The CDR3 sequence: CASSAGGTGVGNTIYF. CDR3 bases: TGTGCCAGCAGCGCCGGAGGGACAGGGGTGGGGAACACCATATATTTT.

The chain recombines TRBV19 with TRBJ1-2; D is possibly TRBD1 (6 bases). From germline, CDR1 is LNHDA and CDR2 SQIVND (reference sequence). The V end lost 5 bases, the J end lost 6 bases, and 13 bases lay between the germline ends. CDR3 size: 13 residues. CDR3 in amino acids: CASSDLGTNGYTF. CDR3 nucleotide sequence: TGTGCCAGTAGTGACCTCGGGACAAATGGCTACACCTTC.

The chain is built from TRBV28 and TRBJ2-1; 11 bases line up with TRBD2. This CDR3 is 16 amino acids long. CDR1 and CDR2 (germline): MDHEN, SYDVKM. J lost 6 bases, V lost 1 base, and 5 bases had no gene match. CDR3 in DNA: TGTGCCAGCAGTTTATCCGTAGCGGGAGGGGTCAATGAGCAGTTCTTC. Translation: CASSLSVAGGVNEQFF.

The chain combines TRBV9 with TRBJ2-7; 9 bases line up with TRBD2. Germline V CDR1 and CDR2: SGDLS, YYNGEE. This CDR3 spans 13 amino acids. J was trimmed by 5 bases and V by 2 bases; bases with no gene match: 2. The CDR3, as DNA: TGTGCCAGCAGCGTGACTAGCGGAAACGAGCAGTACTTC. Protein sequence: CASSVTSGNEQYF.

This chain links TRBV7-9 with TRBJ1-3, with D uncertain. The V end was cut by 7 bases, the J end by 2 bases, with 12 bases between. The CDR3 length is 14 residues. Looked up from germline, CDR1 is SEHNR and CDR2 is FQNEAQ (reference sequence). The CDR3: CASNREGAGNTIYF. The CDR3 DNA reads TGTGCCAGCAACAGAGAGGGCGCTGGAAACACCATATATTTT.